Below, 20 T cell receptor beta chains from the same sample are listed, as sequenced in a study of T cell clonotyping in hematopoietic cell transplantation. Sample time point: recipient sample about 28 days before transplant, after cytoreduction. Only in-frame clones appear in the TCRdb table, and some are missing; sequencing was by immunoSEQ multiplex PCR. In the table there are 35,000 to 45,000 clones, roughly 94% of which are singletons. Sequenced material: peripheral blood mononuclear cells, taken before stem cell transplant. All receptors come from a man in his forties or fifties with chronic myeloid leukemia. Some clones in this sample may be carry-over from other donors' samples.

This chain joins TRBV7-2 and TRBJ1-1; TRBD1 is a possible D gene (5 bases). The CDR3 has 15 amino acids. Looked up from germline, CDR1 is SGHTA and CDR2 is FQGNSA. The V end was cut by 3 bases, the J end by 0 bases, with 11 bases between. The CDR3: CASSLVGGLNTEAFF. In DNA, the CDR3 is TGTGCCAGCAGCTTGGTTGGGGGTCTGAACACTGAAGCTTTCTTT.

This chain joins TRBV30 and TRBJ2-3; D remains unclear. The CDR3 has 14 residues. Trimming removed 2 bases at V and 4 bases at J, with 13 bases between. Germline CDR1 GTSNPN, CDR2 SVGIG (reference sequence). CDR3 region: CAWSPILMADTQYF. In DNA, the CDR3 is TGTGCCTGGAGTCCTATACTAATGGCAGATACGCAGTATTTT. Supplemented by reference TRBV30 and TRBJ2-3, the full variable domain reads SQTIHQWPATLVQPVGSPLSLECTVEGTSNPNLYWYRQAAGRGLQLLFYSVGIGQISSEVPQNLSASRPQDRQFILSSKKLLLSDSGFYLCAWSPILMADTQYFGPGTRLTVL.

The chain uses TRBV2 and TRBJ2-4; D possibly uses TRBD1 or TRBD2 (7 bases each). The CDR3 is 17 residues long. CDR1 is SNHLY and CDR2 is FYNNEI in the germline V gene. Trimming removed 1 base at V and 3 bases at J, with 16 bases between. The CDR3 is CASSEERSGGGKNIQYF. The CDR3 DNA follows: TGTGCCAGCAGTGAAGAGAGGTCAGGGGGGGGCAAAAACATTCAGTACTTC.

V gene TRBV28 combines with J gene TRBJ1-4; a possible D gene is TRBD1 (6 bases). This CDR3 comprises 14 residues. From germline, CDR1 is MDHEN and CDR2 SYDVKM. V gave up 6 bases and J gave up 7 bases, with 15 bases separating them. The CDR3 DNA sequence: TGTGCCAGCAGGCCACAGGGACGGAGTGAAAAACTGTTTTTT. Protein: CASRPQGRSEKLFF.

The chain combines TRBV28 with TRBJ1-2; a possible D gene is TRBD1 (6 bases). This CDR3 region has 15 residues. Trimming pared 2 bases from V and 8 bases from J, leaving 18 bases between. Germline values: CDR1 MDHEN, CDR2 SYDVKM. The CDR3 region is CASSLVGAPPKGYTF. The CDR3 DNA sequence: TGTGCCAGCAGTTTAGTGGGGGCTCCCCCTAAGGGCTACACCTTC.

The gene calls are TRBV11-2 and TRBJ2-7; D possibly uses TRBD1 or TRBD2 (5 bases each). Germline V gene sequence: CDR1 SGHAT, CDR2 FQNNGV. The CDR3 is 14 amino acids. With 2 bases removed from V and 6 bases from J, the gap between germline ends came to 14 bases. The CDR3 bases are TGTGCCAGCAGCTTATTATTCAGGGACCGCGAGCAGTACTTC. This codes for CASSLLFRDREQYF. Full variable domain (missing parts from reference TRBV11-2 and TRBJ2-7): EAGVAQSPRYKIIEKRQSVAFWCNPISGHATLYWYQQILGQGPKLLIQFQNNGVVDDSQLPKDRFSAERLKGVDSTLKIQPAKLEDSAVYLCASSLLFRDREQYFGPGTRLTVT.

The CDR3 coding sequence is TGCGCCAGCAGCCAAGAAGGCTCTTCACCCCTCCACTTT. Translating gives CASSQEGSSPLHF. The chain is built from TRBV4-3 and TRBJ1-6; D not certain. This CDR3 has 13 amino acids. The V end was cut by 0 bases, the J end by 9 bases, with 6 bases between. Per germline, CDR1 LGHNA and CDR2 YSLEER.

The genes are TRBV6-5 and TRBJ2-1; D assignment may be TRBD1 or TRBD2 (5 bases each). The CDR3 extends over 12 amino acids. Trimming pared 6 bases from V and 9 bases from J, leaving 12 bases between. Germline values: CDR1 MNHEY, CDR2 SVGAGI. CDR3 in DNA: TGTGCCAGCAGAGAGGGGTGGGGTGAGCAGTTCTTC. This translates into CASREGWGEQFF.

The chain links TRBV11-1 to TRBJ2-7; maybe TRBD1 (5 bases). This CDR3 is 12 amino acids long. Germline V gene lookup returns CDR1 SGHAT and CDR2 FQDESV (reference sequence). With 6 bases removed from V and 3 bases from J, the gap between germline ends came to 9 bases. The CDR3, as DNA: TGTGCCAGCAGTACAGGCTTCTACGAGCAGTACTTC. Protein sequence: CASSTGFYEQYF.

The chain has TRBV5-1 and TRBJ2-7; D might be TRBD2 (6 bases). The V gene's germline CDR1 is SGHRS and CDR2 YFSETQ. Trimming removed 1 base at V and 2 bases at J, with 13 bases between. The CDR3 has 15 amino acids. The CDR3 region has the DNA TGCGCCAGCAGCTTGCGGGGGAGCGGAACCTACGAGCAGTACTTC. Its translation is CASSLRGSGTYEQYF.

The CDR3 DNA reads TGTGCCAGCAGCTTATTCAGGGTGGCGAACACTGAAGCTTTCTTT. Translating gives CASSLFRVANTEAFF. This chain links TRBV11-1 with TRBJ1-1; weak D call: TRBD1 (5 bases). Germline V gives CDR1 SGHAT, CDR2 FQDESV (reference sequence). Trimming stripped 2 bases from V and 1 base from J, with 11 bases between. The length of the CDR3 is 15 residues.

CDR3 loop: CASSERWGEQFF. In DNA form, the CDR3 reads TGTGCCAGCAGTGAAAGATGGGGTGAGCAGTTCTTC. This chain uses TRBV25-1 with TRBJ2-1; D ambiguous. Germline V gene lookup returns CDR1 MGHDK and CDR2 SYGVNS. The V and J ends lost 2 bases and 9 bases respectively, with 8 bases between them. CDR3 length equals 12 residues.

The V gene is TRBV30, the J gene TRBJ1-3; D uncertain. CDR3 length equals 13 residues. Germline V gene lookup returns CDR1 GTSNPN and CDR2 SVGIG (reference sequence). Trimming took 0 bases from V and 0 from J, leaving 3 bases between them. The CDR3 nucleotides are TGTGCCTGGAGTGTATACTCTGGAAACACCATATATTTT. As protein: CAWSVYSGNTIYF.

This chain connects TRBV6-1 to TRBJ2-7; D call uncertain. CDR1 is MNHNS, CDR2 SASEGT, per germline. Between the trimmed V and J ends, which lost 4 bases and 4 bases, there was a span of 11 bases. This CDR3 region has 13 residues. The DNA for the CDR3 is TGTGCCAGCAGTGGGATGGGCTTTTACGAGCAGTACTTC. It codes for CASSGMGFYEQYF.

The rearrangement links TRBV7-2 to TRBJ1-1; D not resolved. The germline V gene encodes CDR1 SGHTA and CDR2 FQGNSA. This CDR3 is built from 11 residues. V shed 3 bases and J shed 8 bases, with 7 bases lying between them. Written as DNA, the CDR3 is TGTGCCAGCAGCTTTAGCTCAGAAGCTTTCTTT. It specifies CASSFSSEAFF.

V usage is TRBV28 and J usage is TRBJ1-1; D remains unclear. Germline lookup yields CDR1 MDHEN and CDR2 SYDVKM. The CDR3 has 14 amino acids. The V gene lost 5 bases and the J gene lost 4 bases, with 14 bases spanning the gap. The DNA for the CDR3 is TGTGCCAGCAGTCGACCTCCCTCAAGCACTGAAGCTTTCTTT. It is translated as CASSRPPSSTEAFF.

The V and J genes are TRBV28 and TRBJ1-2, with 7 bases that match TRBD1. The junction had 15 bases not matched to a gene; V was cut back by 10 bases and J by 1 base. This CDR3 has 16 residues. Germline V gives CDR1 MDHEN, CDR2 SYDVKM. The CDR3 loop reads CATSFETGNFNYGYTF. CDR3 nucleotides: TGTGCCACCTCGTTTGAGACAGGGAATTTTAACTATGGCTACACCTTC.

As regards this clone: Germline and junction disagree at one end, which may indicate a read error. The chain carries TRBV7-7 and TRBJ2-7; possibly TRBD2 for D (5 bases). The CDR3 loop spans 15 amino acids. The germline V gene encodes CDR1 SSHAT and CDR2 FNYEAQ (reference sequence). CDR3 DNA sequence: TGTGCTAGCAGCCCGTACGGGGTGGGTCCCTACGAGCAGTACTTC. Amino acid sequence: CASSPYGVGPYEQYF.

The V call is TRBV5-1, the J call TRBJ1-1; 7 bases line up with TRBD1. The CDR3 sequence is 14 residues long. Trimming took 4 bases from V and 5 from J; bases not matched to a gene: 8. Germline values: CDR1 SGHRS, CDR2 YFSETQ. The CDR3 sequence is CASSHGTEGTEAFF. The CDR3 DNA sequence: TGCGCCAGCAGCCACGGGACAGAAGGTACTGAAGCTTTCTTT.

The V gene is TRBV10-3, the J gene TRBJ1-1; TRBD1 matches at 8 bases. Trimming took 6 bases from V and 6 from J; bases not matched to a gene: 9. This CDR3 comprises 14 residues. Germline CDR1 reads ENHRY; CDR2 reads SYGVKD. Here the CDR3 DNA reads TGTGCCATCAGCTCGGGACAGGCGTTAGCTGAAGCTTTCTTT. As protein: CAISSGQALAEAFF.